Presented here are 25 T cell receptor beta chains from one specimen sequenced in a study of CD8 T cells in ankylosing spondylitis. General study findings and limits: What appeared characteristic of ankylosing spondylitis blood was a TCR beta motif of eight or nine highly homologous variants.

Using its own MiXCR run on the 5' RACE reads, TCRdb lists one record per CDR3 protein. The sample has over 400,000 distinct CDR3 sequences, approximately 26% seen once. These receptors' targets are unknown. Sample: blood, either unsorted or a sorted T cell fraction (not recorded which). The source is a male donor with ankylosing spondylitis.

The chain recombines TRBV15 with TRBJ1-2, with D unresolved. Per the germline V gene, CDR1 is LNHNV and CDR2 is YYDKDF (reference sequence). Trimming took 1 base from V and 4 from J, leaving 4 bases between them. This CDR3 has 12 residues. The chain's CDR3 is CATSRVRYGYTF. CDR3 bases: TGTGCCACCAGCAGAGTGCGCTATGGCTACACCTTC.

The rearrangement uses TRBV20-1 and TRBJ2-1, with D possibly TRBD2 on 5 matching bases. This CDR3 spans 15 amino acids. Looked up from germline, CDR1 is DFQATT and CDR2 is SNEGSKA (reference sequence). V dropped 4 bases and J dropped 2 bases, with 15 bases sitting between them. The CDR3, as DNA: TGCAGTGCTACCTATTCGCGGGCTGCCTACAATGAGCAGTTCTTC. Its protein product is CSATYSRAAYNEQFF.

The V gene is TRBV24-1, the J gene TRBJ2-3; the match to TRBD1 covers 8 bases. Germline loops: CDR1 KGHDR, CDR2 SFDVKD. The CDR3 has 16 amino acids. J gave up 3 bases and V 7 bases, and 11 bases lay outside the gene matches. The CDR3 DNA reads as TGTGCCACCAGCCGATCAGGGGGCATTAGGACAGATACGCAGTATTTT. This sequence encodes CATSRSGGIRTDTQYF.

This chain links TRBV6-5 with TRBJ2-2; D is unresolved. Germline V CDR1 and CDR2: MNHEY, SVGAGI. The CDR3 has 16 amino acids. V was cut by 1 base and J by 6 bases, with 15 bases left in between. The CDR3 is CASSYFSPLMAGELFF. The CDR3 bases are TGTGCCAGCAGTTACTTCTCCCCCCTGATGGCCGGGGAGCTGTTTTTT.

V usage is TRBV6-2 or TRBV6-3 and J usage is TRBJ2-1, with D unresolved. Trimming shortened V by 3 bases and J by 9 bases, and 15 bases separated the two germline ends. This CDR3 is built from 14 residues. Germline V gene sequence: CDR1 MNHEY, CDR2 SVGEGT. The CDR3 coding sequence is TGTGCCAGCAGTTATGAATTCGGGTCGGTTGAGCAGTTCTTC. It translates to CASSYEFGSVEQFF.

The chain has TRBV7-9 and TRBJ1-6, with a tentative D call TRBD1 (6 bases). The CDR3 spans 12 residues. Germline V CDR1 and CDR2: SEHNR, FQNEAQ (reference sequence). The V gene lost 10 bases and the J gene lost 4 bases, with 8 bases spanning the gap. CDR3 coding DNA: TGTGCCATAGGGGGATATAATTCACCCCTCCACTTT. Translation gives CAIGGYNSPLHF.

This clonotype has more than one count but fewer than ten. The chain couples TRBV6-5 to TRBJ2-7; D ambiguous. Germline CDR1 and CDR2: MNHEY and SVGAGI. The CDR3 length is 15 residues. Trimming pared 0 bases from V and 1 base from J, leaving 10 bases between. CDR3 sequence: CASSYSTPPSYEQYV. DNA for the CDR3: TGTGCCAGCAGTTACTCGACTCCCCCGTCCTACGAGCAGTACGTC.

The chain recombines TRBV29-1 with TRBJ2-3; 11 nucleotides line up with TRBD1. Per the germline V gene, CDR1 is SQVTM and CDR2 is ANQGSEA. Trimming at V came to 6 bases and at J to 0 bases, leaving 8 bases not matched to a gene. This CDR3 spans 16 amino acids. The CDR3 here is CSVEGQGGTSTDTQYF. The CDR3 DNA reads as TGCAGCGTCGAGGGACAGGGGGGGACTAGCACAGATACGCAGTATTTT.

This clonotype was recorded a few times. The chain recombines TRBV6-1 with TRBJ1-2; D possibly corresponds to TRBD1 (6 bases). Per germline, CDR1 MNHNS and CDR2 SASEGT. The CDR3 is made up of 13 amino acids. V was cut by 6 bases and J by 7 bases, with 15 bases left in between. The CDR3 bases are TGTGCCAGCAGCAACCCAGGGGCAGGTGGCTACACCTTC. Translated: CASSNPGAGGYTF.

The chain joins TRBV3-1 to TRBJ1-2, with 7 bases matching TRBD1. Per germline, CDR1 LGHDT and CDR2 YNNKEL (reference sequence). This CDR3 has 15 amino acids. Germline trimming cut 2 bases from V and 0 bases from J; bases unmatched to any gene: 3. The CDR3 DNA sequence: TGTGCCAGCAGCCAAACGGGACAGTCTAACTATGGCTACACCTTC. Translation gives CASSQTGQSNYGYTF.

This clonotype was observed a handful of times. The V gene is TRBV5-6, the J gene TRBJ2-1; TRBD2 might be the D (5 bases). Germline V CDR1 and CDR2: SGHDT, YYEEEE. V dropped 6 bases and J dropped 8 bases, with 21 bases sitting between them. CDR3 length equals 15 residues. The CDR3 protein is CASTTPEGRFDEQFF. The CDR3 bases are TGTGCCAGCACCACACCCGAGGGTCGATTCGATGAGCAGTTCTTC.

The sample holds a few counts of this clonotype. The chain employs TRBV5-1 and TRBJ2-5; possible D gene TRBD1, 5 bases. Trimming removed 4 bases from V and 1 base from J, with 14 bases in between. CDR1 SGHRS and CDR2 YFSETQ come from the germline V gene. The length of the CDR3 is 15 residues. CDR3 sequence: CASSPSGQGQETQYF. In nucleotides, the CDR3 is TGCGCCAGCAGCCCCAGTGGCCAGGGCCAAGAGACCCAGTACTTC.

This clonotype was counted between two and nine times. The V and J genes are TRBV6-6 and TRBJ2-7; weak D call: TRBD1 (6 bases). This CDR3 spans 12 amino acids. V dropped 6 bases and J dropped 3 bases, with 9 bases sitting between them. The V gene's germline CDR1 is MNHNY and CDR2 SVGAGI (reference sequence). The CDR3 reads CASSGQSYEQYF. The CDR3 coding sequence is TGTGCCAGCAGCGGACAGAGCTACGAGCAGTACTTC.

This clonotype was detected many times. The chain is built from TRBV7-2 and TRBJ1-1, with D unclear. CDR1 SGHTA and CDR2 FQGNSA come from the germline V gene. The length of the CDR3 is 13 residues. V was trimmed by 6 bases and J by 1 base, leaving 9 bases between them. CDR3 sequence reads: CASSLRANTEAFF. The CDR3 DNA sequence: TGTGCCAGCAGTTTAAGGGCGAACACTGAAGCTTTCTTT.

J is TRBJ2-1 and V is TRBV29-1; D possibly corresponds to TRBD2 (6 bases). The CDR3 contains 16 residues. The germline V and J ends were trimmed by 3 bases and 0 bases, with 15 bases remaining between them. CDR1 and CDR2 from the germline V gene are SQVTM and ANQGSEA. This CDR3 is CSVDSSAPSSYNEQFF. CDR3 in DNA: TGCAGCGTTGACTCTAGCGCTCCGAGCTCCTACAATGAGCAGTTCTTC.

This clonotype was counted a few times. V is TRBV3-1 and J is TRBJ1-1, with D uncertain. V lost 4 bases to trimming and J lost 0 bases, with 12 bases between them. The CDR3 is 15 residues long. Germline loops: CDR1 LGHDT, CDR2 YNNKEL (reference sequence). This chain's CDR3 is CASSPSARLNTEAFF. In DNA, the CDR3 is TGTGCCAGCAGCCCCTCTGCACGGTTGAACACTGAAGCTTTCTTT.

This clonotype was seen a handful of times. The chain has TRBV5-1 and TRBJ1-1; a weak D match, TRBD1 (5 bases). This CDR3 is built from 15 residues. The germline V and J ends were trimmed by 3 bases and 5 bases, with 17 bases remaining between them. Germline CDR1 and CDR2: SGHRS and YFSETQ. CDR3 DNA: TGCGCCAGCAGCTGGGATCCGGGGGGTGGAACTGAAGCTTTCTTT. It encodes CASSWDPGGGTEAFF.

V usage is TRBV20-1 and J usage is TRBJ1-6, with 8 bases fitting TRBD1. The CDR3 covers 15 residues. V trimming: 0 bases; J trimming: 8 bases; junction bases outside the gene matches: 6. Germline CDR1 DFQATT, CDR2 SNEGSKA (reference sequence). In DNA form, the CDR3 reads TGCAGTGCTAGAGAAAGGGACAGGACATATTCACCCCTCCACTTT. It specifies CSARERDRTYSPLHF.

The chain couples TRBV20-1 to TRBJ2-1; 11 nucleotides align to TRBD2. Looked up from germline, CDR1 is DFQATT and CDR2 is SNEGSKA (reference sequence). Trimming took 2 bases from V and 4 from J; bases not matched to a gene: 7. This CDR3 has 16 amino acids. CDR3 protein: CSARFLLAGVYNEQFF. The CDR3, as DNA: TGCAGTGCTAGATTCCTACTAGCGGGGGTATACAATGAGCAGTTCTTC.

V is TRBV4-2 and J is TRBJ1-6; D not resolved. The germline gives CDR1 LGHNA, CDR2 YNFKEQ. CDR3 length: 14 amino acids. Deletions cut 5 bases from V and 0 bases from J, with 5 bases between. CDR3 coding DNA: TGTGCCAGCAGCGGAAGCTCCTATAATTCACCCCTCCACTTT. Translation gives CASSGSSYNSPLHF.

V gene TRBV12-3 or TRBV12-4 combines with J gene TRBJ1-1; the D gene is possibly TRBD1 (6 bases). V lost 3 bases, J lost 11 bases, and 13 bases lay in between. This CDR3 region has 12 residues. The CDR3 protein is CASSLTGPNAFF. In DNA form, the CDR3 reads TGTGCCAGCAGTTTGACAGGTCCGAATGCTTTCTTT.

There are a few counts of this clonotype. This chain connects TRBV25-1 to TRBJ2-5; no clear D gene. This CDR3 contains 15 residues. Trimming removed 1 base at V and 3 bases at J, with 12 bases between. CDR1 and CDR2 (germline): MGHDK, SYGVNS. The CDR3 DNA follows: TGTGCCAGCAGTGAATCTACGACACTAAAAGAGACCCAGTACTTC. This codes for CASSESTTLKETQYF.

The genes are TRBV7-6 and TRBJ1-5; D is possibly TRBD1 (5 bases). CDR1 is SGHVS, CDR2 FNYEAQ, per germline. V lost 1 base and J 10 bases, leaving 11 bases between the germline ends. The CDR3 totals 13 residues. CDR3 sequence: CASSLGGSRPQHF. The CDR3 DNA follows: TGTGCCAGCAGCTTAGGGGGGAGCAGACCCCAGCATTTT.

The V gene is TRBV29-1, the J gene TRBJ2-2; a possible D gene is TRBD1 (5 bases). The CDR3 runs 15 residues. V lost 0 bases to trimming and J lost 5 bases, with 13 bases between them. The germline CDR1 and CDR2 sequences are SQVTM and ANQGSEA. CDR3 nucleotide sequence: TGCAGCGTTGAAGATATTGGACACACAACCGGGGAGCTGTTTTTT. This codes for CSVEDIGHTTGELFF.

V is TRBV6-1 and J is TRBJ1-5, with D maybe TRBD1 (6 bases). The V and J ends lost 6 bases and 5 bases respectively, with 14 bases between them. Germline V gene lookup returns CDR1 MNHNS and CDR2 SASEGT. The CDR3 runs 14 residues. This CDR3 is CASSKQGRDQPQHF. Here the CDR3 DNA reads TGTGCCAGCAGCAAACAGGGTAGGGATCAGCCCCAGCATTTT.